The 17 T cell receptor beta chains listed next were all sequenced from one sample in a study of beta chain features in type 1 diabetes. General study findings and limits: The study found moderately but significantly shorter TCRB CDR3s in all four CD4+ subsets of Type 1 diabetes patients.

These TCRs are of unknown antigen specificity. The investigators reverse transcribed all of the isolated RNA, so they sequenced expressed TCRB transcripts. TCRdb keeps only in-frame clones here, not all; method: immunoSEQ multiplex PCR. The sample has 40,000 or so clones, roughly 70% seen once. Specimen: Tregs from blood. Source of these receptors: a young woman with type 1 diabetes.

CDR3 nucleotides: TGTGCCAGCAGCTCCCTAGCTAATACGCAGTATTTT. Translation: CASSSLANTQYF. The rearrangement links TRBV7-2 to TRBJ2-3, with a possible D match to TRBD2 (5 bases). The germline CDR1 and CDR2 sequences are SGHTA and FQGNSA. V shed 4 bases and J shed 7 bases, with 9 bases lying between them. This CDR3 is built from 12 residues.

The chain combines TRBV7-2 with TRBJ2-1; D call uncertain. V dropped 5 bases and J dropped 0 bases, with 11 bases sitting between them. In germline, CDR1 is SGHTA, CDR2 FQGNSA. The CDR3 has 15 amino acids. DNA of the CDR3: TGTGCCAGCAGCCACCAGGCGAGCTCCTACAATGAGCAGTTCTTC. Protein product: CASSHQASSYNEQFF.

The chain is built from TRBV5-1 and TRBJ2-1; 10 nucleotides agree with TRBD2. Germline values: CDR1 SGHRS, CDR2 YFSETQ. The length of the CDR3 is 16 residues. Germline trimming cut 3 bases from V and 0 bases from J; bases unmatched to any gene: 3. The CDR3 sequence: CASSYGTSVSYNEQFF. DNA of the CDR3: TGCGCCAGCAGCTACGGGACTAGCGTCTCCTACAATGAGCAGTTCTTC.

The rearrangement uses TRBV11-2 and TRBJ1-5; D unresolved. Trimming pared 4 bases from V and 0 bases from J, leaving 7 bases between. There are 14 residues in the CDR3. The germline V gene has CDR1 SGHAT and CDR2 FQNNGV. CDR3 amino acids: CASSSGSSNQPQHF. The CDR3 bases are TGTGCCAGCAGCTCGGGGAGTAGCAATCAGCCCCAGCATTTT.

This clone was seen a handful of times. This sequence joins TRBV5-8 and TRBJ1-2, with TRBD1 matching 9 bases. The germline gives CDR1 SGHTS, CDR2 YDEGEE. CDR3 length equals 15 residues. Trimming removed 2 bases from V and 1 base from J; junction bases left unmatched: 3. The CDR3 DNA reads as TGTGCCAGCAGCTTCGGGACAGGGAATAACTATGGCTACACCTTC. Translating gives CASSFGTGNNYGYTF.

This clone is a singleton in its sample. The chain uses TRBV6-5 and TRBJ2-5, with D possibly being TRBD1 (7 bases). V was clipped by 6 bases and J by 7 bases, with 15 bases between them. This CDR3 contains 13 residues. CDR1 and CDR2 from the germline V gene are MNHEY and SVGAGI. CDR3 region: CASSLDRRGTQYF. In DNA form, the CDR3 reads TGTGCCAGCAGCCTGGACAGGCGGGGGACCCAGTACTTC.

The chain has TRBV30 and TRBJ2-7, with TRBD1 matching 8 bases. Germline V lookup: CDR1 GTSNPN, CDR2 SVGIG (reference sequence). The CDR3 is made up of 14 amino acids. J lost 2 bases, V lost 4 bases, and 7 bases had no gene match. DNA for the CDR3: TGTGCCTGGACCCCCAGGGGGCCTACCTACGAGCAGTACTTC. This gives the protein CAWTPRGPTYEQYF.

This chain connects TRBV7-8 to TRBJ2-3; D is uncertain. Germline loops: CDR1 SGHVS, CDR2 FQNEAQ. V lost 0 bases and J 7 bases, leaving 5 bases between the germline ends. The CDR3 has 12 amino acids. CDR3 in DNA: TGTGCCAGCAGCTTAGCGTGGCATACGCAGTATTTT. Protein: CASSLAWHTQYF.

The CDR3 DNA follows: TGTGCCAGCAGTCCCTACAGGGGTCCCTACGAGCAGTACTTC. This sequence encodes CASSPYRGPYEQYF. This chain joins TRBV28 and TRBJ2-7; 7 nucleotides line up with TRBD1. CDR3 length equals 14 residues. Germline lookup yields CDR1 MDHEN and CDR2 SYDVKM. The J segment lost 2 bases and the V segment lost 5 bases, leaving 6 bases of the junction unmatched. The complete variable domain, with remaining parts taken from reference TRBV28 and TRBJ2-7, reads DVKVTQSSRYLVKRTGEKVFLECVQDMDHENMFWYRQDPGLGLRLIYFSYDVKMKEKGDIPEGYSVSREKKERFSLILESASTNQTSMYLCASSPYRGPYEQYFGPGTRLTVT.

The rearrangement joins TRBV27 to TRBJ1-2, with D unclear. The CDR3 is 12 amino acids. CDR1 and CDR2 from the germline V gene are MNHEY and SMNVEV (reference sequence). V was cut by 4 bases and J by 7 bases, with 10 bases left in between. CDR3 in DNA: TGTGCCAGCAGTTCGGGTGTAGGTGGCTACACCTTC. This gives the protein CASSSGVGGYTF.

CDR3 coding DNA: TGTGCCTGCCTTGGCGGGAGGTACGAGCAGTACTTC. Amino acid sequence: CACLGGRYEQYF. J is TRBJ2-7 and V is TRBV30; 8 nucleotides align to TRBD2. CDR3 size: 12 residues. Germline V CDR1 and CDR2: GTSNPN, SVGIG (reference sequence). With V trimmed by 6 bases and J by 4 bases, 5 bases remained unmatched.

This clone has just one count. V gene TRBV15 combines with J gene TRBJ1-1, with 9 bases identical to TRBD1. From germline, CDR1 is LNHNV and CDR2 YYDKDF (reference sequence). Trimming at V came to 1 base and at J to 8 bases, leaving 2 bases not matched to a gene. This CDR3 contains 13 residues. CDR3 in amino acids: CATSRVGQGEAFF. Here the CDR3 DNA reads TGTGCCACCAGCAGAGTTGGACAGGGGGAAGCTTTCTTT.

This rearrangement joins TRBV7-9 to TRBJ1-5; D uncertain. Germline-derived CDR1 and CDR2 are SEHNR and FQNEAQ (reference sequence). V lost 1 base to trimming and J lost 1 base, with 14 bases between them. The CDR3 is made up of 17 amino acids. The CDR3: CASSLVPSSLSNQPQHF. In nucleotides, the CDR3 is TGTGCCAGCAGCTTAGTCCCATCCAGTTTAAGCAATCAGCCCCAGCATTTT.

In this sample, this clone turned up a few times. The gene calls are TRBV5-1 and TRBJ2-1; 10 nucleotides line up with TRBD2. Trimming removed 2 bases from V and 4 bases from J; junction bases left unmatched: 9. Per the germline V gene, CDR1 is SGHRS and CDR2 is YFSETQ. The CDR3 is 17 residues long. CDR3 DNA sequence: TGCGCCAGCAGCTTCAGGGGCACTAGCGGGGTTTACAATGAGCAGTTCTTC. The encoded protein is CASSFRGTSGVYNEQFF.

The rearrangement uses TRBV19 and TRBJ1-6; a weak D match, TRBD1 (6 bases). There are 13 residues in the CDR3. V lost 7 bases and J 8 bases, leaving 12 bases between the germline ends. Germline V gene lookup returns CDR1 LNHDA and CDR2 SQIVND (reference sequence). The CDR3 nucleotides are TGTGCCAGTAAGCAACAGGGCTATTCACCCCTCCACTTT. Its protein is CASKQQGYSPLHF.

The chain recombines TRBV7-2 with TRBJ2-7; D might be TRBD1 (6 bases). The CDR3 extends over 13 amino acids. The V gene lost 5 bases and the J gene lost 7 bases, with 15 bases spanning the gap. Germline CDR1 is SGHTA and CDR2 is FQGNSA. The CDR3, as DNA: TGTGCCAGCAGCGTACAACAGGGCTGGGAGCAGTACTTC. Translation: CASSVQQGWEQYF.

This chain uses TRBV19 with TRBJ2-4; D uncertain. The CDR3 is made up of 13 amino acids. V lost 4 bases, J lost 2 bases, and 6 bases lay in between. Germline V gives CDR1 LNHDA, CDR2 SQIVND (reference sequence). CDR3 coding DNA: TGTGCCAGTAGTAGTGCGTCCAAAAACATTCAGTACTTC. Protein: CASSSASKNIQYF.